This is a list of T cell receptor beta chains from one sample in a study of PD-L1 blockade in urothelial cancer. Libraries were prepared by immunoSEQ multiplex PCR; TCRdb keeps only in-frame clonotypes and omits some of them. The table lists fewer than 50,000 clones, approximately 86% of them singletons, with roughly 24% in the top ten. The sequencing used PBMCs, collected around atezolizumab (anti-PD-L1) treatment. The receptors were sampled from a man aged 55 to 70 with urothelial cancer. The CDR3 runs from the conserved cysteine through the conserved F or W. D genes are given only for firm matches. The size entry is marked missing in some rows and otherwise reads once, few, many or a size class.

D | J | V | size | CDR3 | DNA
NA | TRBJ1-4 | TRBV7-9 | NA | CASSRRTENEKLFF | TGTGCCAGCAGCCGCAGAACAGAAAATGAAAAACTGTTTTTT
NA | TRBJ2-5 | TRBV1 | NA | CTSSQGLAGGPLQGQETQYF | TGCACCAGCAGCCAGGGACTAGCGGGAGGGCCACTTCAGGGCCAAGAGACCCAGTACTTC
NA | TRBJ2-7 | TRBV2 | NA | CASFSDRTTYEQYF | TGTGCCAGCTTCTCTGACAGGACAACCTACGAGCAGTACTTC
TRBD1 | TRBJ1-1 | TRBV7-2 | NA | CASTLTPGTGVNTEAFF | TGTGCCAGCACCCTAACTCCCGGGACAGGGGTGAACACTGAAGCTTTCTTT
TRBD1 | TRBJ2-7 | TRBV11-2 | NA | CASSAGTGTYEQYF | TGTGCCAGCAGCGCCGGGACAGGGACCTACGAGCAGTACTTC
NA | TRBJ1-5 | TRBV6-1 | NA | CASSQRGNQPQHF | TGTGCCAGCAGTCAGAGGGGGAATCAGCCCCAGCATTTT
TRBD2 | TRBJ2-7 | TRBV6-5 | NA | CARVPGLETAYEQYF | TGTGCCAGAGTACCCGGACTAGAGACAGCCTACGAGCAGTACTTC
TRBD1 | TRBJ1-4 | TRBV30 | NA | CAWSKGTGVKKLFF | TGTGCCTGGAGTAAAGGGACAGGAGTTAAAAAACTGTTTTTT
TRBD1 | TRBJ2-7 | TRBV6-1 | NA | CASSEAIIGQADELGYEQYF | TGTGCCAGCAGTGAAGCTATCATAGGACAGGCCGACGAGTTAGGGTACGAGCAGTACTTC
NA | TRBJ2-2 | TRBV7-3 | NA | CASSSKLGATNTGELFF | TGTGCCAGCAGCTCCAAATTGGGGGCAACGAACACCGGGGAGCTGTTTTTT
NA | TRBJ1-5 | TRBV7-8 | NA | CASSSTAQPQHF | TGTGCCAGCAGCTCGACTGCTCAGCCCCAGCATTTT
TRBD1 | TRBJ2-2 | TRBV30 | NA | CASKGQSVNTGELFF | TGTGCCTCGAAGGGACAGTCGGTGAACACCGGGGAGCTGTTTTTT
TRBD2 | TRBJ2-7 | TRBV27 | NA | CASSLAAGGSYEQYF | TGTGCCAGCAGTTTAGCGGCGGGAGGATCCTACGAGCAGTACTTC
TRBD2 | TRBJ2-5 | TRBV19 | NA | CASSSAGGVRETQYF | TGTGCCAGTAGTTCCGCCGGGGGGGTTCGTGAGACCCAGTACTTC
TRBD1 | TRBJ1-1 | TRBV10-3 | NA | CAISGGTGPSRAFF | TGTGCCATCAGTGGCGGGACAGGACCTAGTCGGGCTTTCTTT
NA | TRBJ1-1 | TRBV10-1 | NA | CASSVGGRLDTEAFF | TGCGCCAGCAGTGTAGGGGGTCGGTTGGACACTGAAGCTTTCTTT
NA | TRBJ2-3 | TRBV7-7 | NA | CASSLQGQTDTQYF | TGTGCTAGCAGCTTACAGGGCCAAACAGATACGCAGTATTTT
NA | TRBJ1-2 | TRBV19 | NA | CASTQGFVRGYTF | TGTGCCAGTACCCAGGGGTTCGTCCGAGGCTACACCTTC
NA | TRBJ1-1 | TRBV19 | NA | CASSISQGEAFF | TGTGCCAGTAGTATAAGCCAGGGCGAAGCTTTCTTT
NA | TRBJ1-1 | TRBV6-6 | NA | CASNKEDSNTEAFF | TGTGCCAGCAACAAGGAAGACAGTAACACTGAAGCTTTCTTT
NA | TRBJ2-5 | TRBV1 | once | CTSSQARGLGCRETQYF | TGCACCAGCAGCCAAGCCAGGGGGCTTGGTTGTCGAGAGACCCAGTACTTC
NA | TRBJ2-7 | TRBV10-3 | NA | CAISSGGPSKYEQYF | TGTGCCATCAGTTCTGGAGGGCCCAGTAAGTACGAGCAGTACTTC
TRBD1 | TRBJ2-7 | TRBV5-5 | NA | CASSSTGAGIAEQYF | TGTGCCAGCAGCTCGACAGGGGCCGGTATAGCCGAGCAGTACTTC
TRBD1 | TRBJ2-5 | TRBV4-2 | NA | CASSYRPQMQGAMEETQYF | TGTGCCAGCAGCTACCGGCCCCAAATGCAGGGGGCTATGGAAGAGACCCAGTACTTC
NA | TRBJ2-2 | TRBV7-3 | NA | CASSLSAWAENTGELFF | TGTGCCAGCAGCTTATCGGCATGGGCAGAGAACACCGGGGAGCTGTTTTTT
TRBD1 | TRBJ2-7 | TRBV5-1 | NA | CASSSQGAEGEQYF | TGCGCCAGCAGCTCACAGGGGGCTGAGGGCGAGCAGTACTTC
TRBD1 | TRBJ1-3 | TRBV30 | once | CAWSVGRYKLTGPDSGNTIYF | TGTGCCTGGAGTGTTGGCCGATACAAACTGACAGGGCCAGACTCTGGAAACACCATATATTTT
NA | TRBJ1-6 | TRBV13 | NA | CASSEIEDGGNSPLHF | TGTGCCAGCAGCGAGATTGAGGACGGAGGCAATTCACCCCTCCACTTT
NA | TRBJ2-2 | TRBV9 | NA | CASSLRTATGELFF | TGTGCCAGCAGCTTGAGGACAGCTACCGGGGAGCTGTTTTTT